This T cell receptor (beta chain) was identified in a study of siplizumab effects on memory and regulatory T cells (dated by TCRdb to the late 2010s). For the study in its entirety: Across about eight responder-stimulator pairs, mixed lymphocyte reactions were run as pairs, one with siplizumab at approximately 1 ug/mL and one without drug. The study examined how the anti-CD2 antibody siplizumab affects alloreactive T-cell subsets in allogeneic mixed lymphocyte reactions built from human PBMCs.

Results and caveats for the whole study, not just this receptor: No functional confirmation was obtained for the suppressive function of proliferating Tregs from siplizumab cultures. Because sequences below about 10^-5 frequency were poorly captured, only a minor fraction of alloreactive clones could be mapped to unstimulated subsets. The cumulative frequency of alloreactive sequences that could be traced back to unstimulated CD4+ memory T cells was significantly reduced by siplizumab. Greater diversity appeared to be present in unstimulated naive T cells than in memory T cells, and a substantial contribution to the alloresponse seemed to be made by naive cells. Among mappable alloreactive CD4+ clones, an average Treg-derived fraction of about 69% was observed with siplizumab, compared with roughly 25% in control reactions. Roughly 80-95% of proliferating CD4+ or CD8+ clones could not be assigned a naive or memory phenotype.

Cells from the mixed lymphocyte reactions were cocultured for approximately 6 days at 37 degrees C. Responder PBMCs were labelled with CFSE, stimulator PBMCs were labelled with Violet Dye, and the two were mixed at a 1:1 ratio. Sorted unstimulated T cells, along with proliferating T cells recovered from mixed lymphocyte reactions, underwent TCRbeta CDR3 sequencing. Fresh whole blood from ten HLA-typed healthy donors served as the source for isolating PBMCs. Proliferating CFSE-low responder T cells were FACS-sorted after the mixed lymphocyte reaction for TCR sequencing. A remark on this clone: It has no known antigen specificity. Within one base of it there is no much larger clone, and no base qualities were kept.

The CDR3 runs 15 residues from the cysteine to the phenylalanine. CDR3 DNA is the only sequence kept; it has 45 bases, read in frame from the first base. CDR1 is given as SEHNR and CDR2 as FQNEAQ, both from the germline V gene (reference sequence). V is cut by 5 bases and J by 2 bases, and the space between the germline ends is 15 bases. The method behind the library was the immunoSEQ multiplex PCR assay. Around 9.9 x 10^4 TCR templates per sample were assayed by the deep sequencing platform. Genomic DNA extracted from sorted T cells was used for TCRbeta CDR3 sequencing. On the authors' methods: The R programming language was used for clonal analysis of TCRbeta CDR3 data. Comparing unstimulated samples against CFSE-low samples taken after the reaction was how alloreactive CD4+ and CD8+ clones were defined. Alloreactive CD4+ clones were assigned to regulatory or non-regulatory origin by matching sequences to sorted unstimulated Treg and non-Treg repertoires. The table was pulled from immuneACCESS by TCRdb, which kept in-frame rearrangements only. Such tables lose some clones; where checked, under half of the loss comes from unresolved V genes, and the rest has no known cause. The V and J calls and clone size come from that table; D and trimming were worked out from the DNA. Recorded for this sample are 9,500 to 10,000 clones; around two fifths of them occurred a single time. The top ten clonotypes cover approximately 9% of the sample.

The receptor's source is a human donor in good health; the cells came from an allogeneic mixed lymphocyte reaction. The specimen sequenced was CFSE-low (dividing) CD4+ T cells sorted from an allogeneic mixed lymphocyte reaction. The sequence joins TRBV7-9 to TRBJ1-1; the D gene assignment is ambiguous. The DNA sequence follows: TGTGCCAGCAGCCCGATGGCACAGTTAAACACTGAAGCTTTCTTT. Translated, this is CASSPMAQLNTEAFF.